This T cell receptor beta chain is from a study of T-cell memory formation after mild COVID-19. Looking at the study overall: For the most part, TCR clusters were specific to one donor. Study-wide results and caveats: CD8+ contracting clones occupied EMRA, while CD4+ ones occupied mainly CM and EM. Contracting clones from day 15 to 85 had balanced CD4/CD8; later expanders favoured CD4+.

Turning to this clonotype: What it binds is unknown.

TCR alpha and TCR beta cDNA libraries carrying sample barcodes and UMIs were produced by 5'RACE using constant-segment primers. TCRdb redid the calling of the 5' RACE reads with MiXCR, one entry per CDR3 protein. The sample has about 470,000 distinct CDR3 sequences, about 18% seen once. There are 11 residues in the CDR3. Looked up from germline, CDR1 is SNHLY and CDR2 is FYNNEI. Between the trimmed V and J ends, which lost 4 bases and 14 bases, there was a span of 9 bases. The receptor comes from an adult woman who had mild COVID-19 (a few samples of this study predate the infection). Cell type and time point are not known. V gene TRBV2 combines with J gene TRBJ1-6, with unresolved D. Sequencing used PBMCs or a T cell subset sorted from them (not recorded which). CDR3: CASSGLRALHF. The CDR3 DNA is TGTGCCAGCAGTGGTCTTCGAGCCCTCCACTTT.